The present TCR beta chain was sequenced within a study of beta chain features in type 1 diabetes. General study points: It was not settled here whether HLA type affects TCRB rearrangement. Type 1 diabetes patients had TCRB CDR3s that were shorter (moderately but significantly so) in all four CD4+ subsets.

The authors took one heparinised blood draw, averaging approximately 120 mL, from each donor. Cell sorting via CD45RO/CCR7/CD25/CD127/CD95/CD27 was performed to obtain CD4+ naive, central memory, regulatory and stem cell-like memory cells. The CDR3 sequence is 14 residues long. Germline CDR1 SGHRS, CDR2 YFSETQ. V lost 0 bases to trimming and J lost 7 bases, with 11 bases between them. Sequencing targeted expressed TCRB transcripts, as all isolated RNA had been reverse transcribed. Naive, central memory and regulatory T cell samples came to a mean of roughly 3.9 million reads. The data were produced by immunoSEQ multiplex PCR, yet TCRdb's version contains in-frame clones alone and is incomplete. The sample lists 640,000 or so clones, 13% occurring once. In regard to this clone: Its target is unknown.

Sequenced material: naive CD4+ T cells from blood. This receptor was taken from a man between 18 and 35 years old with type 1 diabetes. The V call is TRBV5-1, the J call TRBJ1-5; TRBD1 might be the D (6 bases). The CDR3 here is CASSLEGGGQPQHF. CDR3 bases: TGCGCCAGCAGCTTGGAGGGCGGGGGCCAGCCCCAGCATTTT.